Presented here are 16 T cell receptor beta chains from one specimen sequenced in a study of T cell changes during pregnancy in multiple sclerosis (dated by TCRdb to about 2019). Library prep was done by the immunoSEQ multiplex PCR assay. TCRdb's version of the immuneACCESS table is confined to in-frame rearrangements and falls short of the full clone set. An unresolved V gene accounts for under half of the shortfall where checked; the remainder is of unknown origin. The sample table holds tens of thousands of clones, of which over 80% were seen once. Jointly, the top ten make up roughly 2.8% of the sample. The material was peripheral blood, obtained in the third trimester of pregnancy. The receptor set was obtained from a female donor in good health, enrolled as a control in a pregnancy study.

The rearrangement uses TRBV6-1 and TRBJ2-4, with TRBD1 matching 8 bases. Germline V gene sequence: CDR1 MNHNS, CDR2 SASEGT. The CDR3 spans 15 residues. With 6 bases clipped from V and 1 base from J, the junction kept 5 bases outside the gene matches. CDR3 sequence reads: CASRPGGQAKNIQYF. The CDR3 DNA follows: TGTGCCAGCAGGCCAGGGGGCCAGGCCAAAAACATTCAGTACTTC.

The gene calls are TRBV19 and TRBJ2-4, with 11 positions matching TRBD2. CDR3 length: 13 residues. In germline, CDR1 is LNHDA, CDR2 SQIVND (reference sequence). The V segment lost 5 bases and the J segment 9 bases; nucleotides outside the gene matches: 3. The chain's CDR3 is CASSLSGRGIQYF. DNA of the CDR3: TGTGCCAGTAGTCTTAGCGGGAGGGGCATTCAGTACTTC.

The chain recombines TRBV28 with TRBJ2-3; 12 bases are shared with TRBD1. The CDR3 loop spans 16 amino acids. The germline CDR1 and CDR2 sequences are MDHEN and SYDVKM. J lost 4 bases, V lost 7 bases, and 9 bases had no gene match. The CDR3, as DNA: TGTGCCAGCAAGTCCGGGACAGGGGGCTTTTCAGATACGCAGTATTTT. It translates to CASKSGTGGFSDTQYF.

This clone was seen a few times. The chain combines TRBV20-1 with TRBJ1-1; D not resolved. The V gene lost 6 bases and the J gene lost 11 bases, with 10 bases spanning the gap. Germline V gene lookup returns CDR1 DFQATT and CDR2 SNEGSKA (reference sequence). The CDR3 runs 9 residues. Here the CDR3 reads CSAEDGAFF. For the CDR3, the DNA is TGCAGTGCCGAGGATGGGGCTTTCTTT.

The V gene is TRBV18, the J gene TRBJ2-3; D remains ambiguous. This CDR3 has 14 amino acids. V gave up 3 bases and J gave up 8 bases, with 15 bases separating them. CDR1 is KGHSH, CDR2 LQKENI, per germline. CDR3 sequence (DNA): TGTGCCAGCTCACCCCCTGTAGACTTCTCTACGCAGTATTTT. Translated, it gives CASSPPVDFSTQYF.

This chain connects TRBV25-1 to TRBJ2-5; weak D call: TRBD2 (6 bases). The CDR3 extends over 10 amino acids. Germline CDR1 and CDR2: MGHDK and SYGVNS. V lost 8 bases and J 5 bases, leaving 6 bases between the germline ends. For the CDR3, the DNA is TGTGCCAGCGGAGGGGAGACCCAGTACTTC. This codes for CASGGETQYF.

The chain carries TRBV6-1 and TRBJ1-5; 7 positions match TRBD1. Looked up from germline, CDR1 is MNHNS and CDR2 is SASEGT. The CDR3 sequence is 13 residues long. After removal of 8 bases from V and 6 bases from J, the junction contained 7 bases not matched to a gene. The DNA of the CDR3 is TGTGCCAGCCGACAGGGTGGGGGTCAGCCCCAGCATTTT. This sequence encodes CASRQGGGQPQHF.

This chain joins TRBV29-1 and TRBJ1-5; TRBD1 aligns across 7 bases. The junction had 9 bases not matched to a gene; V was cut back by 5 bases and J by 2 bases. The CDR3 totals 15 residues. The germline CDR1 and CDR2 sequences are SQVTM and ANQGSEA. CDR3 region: CSVRSTGNRNQPQHF. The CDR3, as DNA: TGCAGCGTTAGATCGACAGGGAATCGCAATCAGCCCCAGCATTTT.

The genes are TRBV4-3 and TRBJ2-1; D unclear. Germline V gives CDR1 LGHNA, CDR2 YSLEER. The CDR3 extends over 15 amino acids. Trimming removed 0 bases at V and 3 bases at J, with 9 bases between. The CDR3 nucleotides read TGCGCCAGCAGCCAAGAACGGTCTTACTACAATGAGCAGTTCTTC. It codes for CASSQERSYYNEQFF.

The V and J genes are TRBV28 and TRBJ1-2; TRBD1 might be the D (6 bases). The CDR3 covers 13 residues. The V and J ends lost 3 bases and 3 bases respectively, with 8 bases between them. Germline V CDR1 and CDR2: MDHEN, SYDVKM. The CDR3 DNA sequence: TGTGCCAGCAGTTTGAAGGGGGACTATGGCTACACCTTC. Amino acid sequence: CASSLKGDYGYTF.

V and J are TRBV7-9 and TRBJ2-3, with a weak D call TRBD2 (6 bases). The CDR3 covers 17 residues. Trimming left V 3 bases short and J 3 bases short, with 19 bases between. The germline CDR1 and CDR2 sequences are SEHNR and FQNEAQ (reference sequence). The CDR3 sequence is CASSLKQRRARTDTQYF. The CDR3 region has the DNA TGTGCCAGCAGCTTGAAGCAGCGGAGGGCAAGGACAGATACGCAGTATTTT.

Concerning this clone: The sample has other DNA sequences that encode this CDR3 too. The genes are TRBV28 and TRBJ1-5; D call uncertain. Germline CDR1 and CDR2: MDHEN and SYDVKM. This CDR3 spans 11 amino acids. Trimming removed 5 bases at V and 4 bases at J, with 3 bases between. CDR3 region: CASSRNQPQHF. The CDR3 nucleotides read TGTGCCAGCAGTCGTAATCAGCCCCAGCATTTT.

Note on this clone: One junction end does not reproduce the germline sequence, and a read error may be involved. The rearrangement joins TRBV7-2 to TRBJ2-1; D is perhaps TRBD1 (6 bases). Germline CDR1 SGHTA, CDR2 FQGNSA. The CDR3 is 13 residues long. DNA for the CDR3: TGTGCCAGCAGATTTAGTTGGGACAACGAGCAGTTCTTC. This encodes CASRFSWDNEQFF.

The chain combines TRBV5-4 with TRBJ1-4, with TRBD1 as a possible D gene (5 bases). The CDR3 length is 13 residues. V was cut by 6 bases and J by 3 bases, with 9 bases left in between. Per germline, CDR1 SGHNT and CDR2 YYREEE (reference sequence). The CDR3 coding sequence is TGTGCCAGCAACACGGGGGCTAATGAAAAACTGTTTTTT. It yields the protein CASNTGANEKLFF.

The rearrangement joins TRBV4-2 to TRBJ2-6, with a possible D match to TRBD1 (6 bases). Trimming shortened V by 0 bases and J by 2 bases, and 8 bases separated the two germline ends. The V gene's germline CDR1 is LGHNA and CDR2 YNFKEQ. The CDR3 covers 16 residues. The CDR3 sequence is CASSQEGATGANVLTF. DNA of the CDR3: TGTGCCAGCAGCCAAGAGGGGGCCACTGGGGCCAACGTCCTGACTTTC.

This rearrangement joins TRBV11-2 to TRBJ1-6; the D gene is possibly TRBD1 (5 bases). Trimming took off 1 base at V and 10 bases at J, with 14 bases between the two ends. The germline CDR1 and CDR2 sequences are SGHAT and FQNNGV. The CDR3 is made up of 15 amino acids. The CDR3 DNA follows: TGTGCCAGCAGCTTAGGATCCAGGGTAGGGTCACCCCTCCACTTT. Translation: CASSLGSRVGSPLHF.